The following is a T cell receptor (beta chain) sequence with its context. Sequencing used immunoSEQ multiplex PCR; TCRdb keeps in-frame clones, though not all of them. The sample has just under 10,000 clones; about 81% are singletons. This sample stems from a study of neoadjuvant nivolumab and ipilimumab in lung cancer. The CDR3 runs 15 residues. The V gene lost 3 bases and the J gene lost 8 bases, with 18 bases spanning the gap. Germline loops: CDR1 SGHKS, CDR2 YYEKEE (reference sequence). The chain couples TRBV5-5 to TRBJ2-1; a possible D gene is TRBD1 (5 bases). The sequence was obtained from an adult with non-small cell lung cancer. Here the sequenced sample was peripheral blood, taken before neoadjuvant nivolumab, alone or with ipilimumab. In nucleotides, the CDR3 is TGTGCCAGCAGCTCAAAACCCCTCAGGGCTTATGAGCAGTTCTTC. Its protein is CASSSKPLRAYEQFF. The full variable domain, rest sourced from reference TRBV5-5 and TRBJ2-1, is DAGVTQSPTHLIKTRGQQVTLRCSPISGHKSVSWYQQVLGQGPQFIFQYYEKEERGRGNFPDRFSARQFPNYSSELNVNALLLGDSALYLCASSSKPLRAYEQFFGPGTRLTVL.